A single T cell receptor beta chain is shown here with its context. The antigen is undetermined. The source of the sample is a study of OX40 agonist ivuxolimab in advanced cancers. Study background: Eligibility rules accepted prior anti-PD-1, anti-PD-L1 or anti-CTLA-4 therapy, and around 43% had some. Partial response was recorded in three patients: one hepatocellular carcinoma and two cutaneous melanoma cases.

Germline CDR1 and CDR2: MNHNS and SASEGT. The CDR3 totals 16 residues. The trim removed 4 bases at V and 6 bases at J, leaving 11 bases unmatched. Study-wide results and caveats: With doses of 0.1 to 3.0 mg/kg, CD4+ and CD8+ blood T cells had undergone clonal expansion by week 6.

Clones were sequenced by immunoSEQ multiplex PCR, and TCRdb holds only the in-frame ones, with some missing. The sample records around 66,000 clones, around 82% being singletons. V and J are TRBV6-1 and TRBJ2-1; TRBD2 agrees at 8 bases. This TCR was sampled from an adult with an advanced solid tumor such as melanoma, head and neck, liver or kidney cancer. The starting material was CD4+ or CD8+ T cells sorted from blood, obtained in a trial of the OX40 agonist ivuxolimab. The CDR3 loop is CASSAPGGGGSNEQFF. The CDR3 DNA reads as TGTGCCAGCAGTGCCCCCGGGGGCGGGGGGTCCAATGAGCAGTTCTTC.